A selection of T cell receptor beta chains follows, all from one sample in a study of T cells after yellow fever vaccination. One entry per CDR3 protein results from TCRdb running MiXCR on the 5' RACE reads. The table lists 340,000 or so distinct CDR3 sequences, around 12% of them singletons. This material consisted of CD4+ T cells sorted from PBMCs, taken 15 days after the yellow fever booster vaccination. These receptors were obtained from a man younger than 30 who received the YFV17D yellow fever vaccine. Each CDR3 is given with its conserved first and last residue. The order of the fields is V gene, D gene, J gene, clone size, CDR3 DNA, CDR3 protein. The D gene is left open where the match is weak. Clone size is given for some rows only: seen once, a few or many times, or a class if the clone is expanded.

V gene: TRBV29-1
D gene: .
J gene: TRBJ2-1
clone size: few
CDR3 DNA: TGCAGCGTTCTACAGGGAGGCTCCTACAATGAGCAGTTCTTC
CDR3 protein: CSVLQGGSYNEQFF

V gene: TRBV24-1
D gene: TRBD1
J gene: TRBJ1-2
clone size: .
CDR3 DNA: TGTGCCACCTCCACCGGGACAGACGAATCCTATGGCTACACCTTC
CDR3 protein: CATSTGTDESYGYTF

V gene: TRBV20-1
D gene: TRBD1
J gene: TRBJ2-5
clone size: .
CDR3 DNA: TGCAGTGCTCTCCCCGGCGGACAGGGTGGGGAGACCCAGTACTTC
CDR3 protein: CSALPGGQGGETQYF

V gene: TRBV4-1
D gene: .
J gene: TRBJ1-3
clone size: .
CDR3 DNA: TGCGCCAGCAGCCAAGATCTCGTTGGGGAAGGGGGAAACACCATATATTTT
CDR3 protein: CASSQDLVGEGGNTIYF

V gene: TRBV27
D gene: TRBD1
J gene: TRBJ1-4
clone size: few
CDR3 DNA: TGTGCCAGCAGTTACGGACAGGGGGCTGGGGAACTGTTTTTT
CDR3 protein: CASSYGQGAGELFF

V gene: TRBV7-2
D gene: TRBD1
J gene: TRBJ2-7
clone size: few
CDR3 DNA: TGTGCCAGCCGAGGGGGGAGCGGACAGGGTAACGAGCAGTACTTC
CDR3 protein: CASRGGSGQGNEQYF

V gene: TRBV6-2/TRBV6-3
D gene: TRBD2
J gene: TRBJ2-5
clone size: .
CDR3 DNA: TGTGCCAGCAGCCACCCTAGCGGGGACCCCCAAGAGACCCAGTACTTC
CDR3 protein: CASSHPSGDPQETQYF

V gene: TRBV6-1
D gene: .
J gene: TRBJ1-4
clone size: .
CDR3 DNA: TGTGCCAGCAGTGGTTCGGCACAAAGCATCGGTGAAAAACTGTTTTTT
CDR3 protein: CASSGSAQSIGEKLFF

V gene: TRBV5-1
D gene: .
J gene: TRBJ2-5
clone size: many
CDR3 DNA: TGCGCCAGCAGCCTTGAAGCAGAGACCCAGTACTTC
CDR3 protein: CASSLEAETQYF

V gene: TRBV7-9
D gene: .
J gene: TRBJ1-2
clone size: few
CDR3 DNA: TGTGCCAGCAGCTTAGAGCATGGCTACACCTTC
CDR3 protein: CASSLEHGYTF

V gene: TRBV6-5
D gene: .
J gene: TRBJ1-1
clone size: .
CDR3 DNA: TGTGCCAGCAGTTACTCTTTCTACCCGGTGAACACTGAAGCTTTCTTT
CDR3 protein: CASSYSFYPVNTEAFF

V gene: TRBV9
D gene: TRBD1
J gene: TRBJ1-1
clone size: few
CDR3 DNA: TGTGCCAGCAGCGCCCAGGGACAGCTCACTGAAGCTTTCTTT
CDR3 protein: CASSAQGQLTEAFF

V gene: TRBV4-3
D gene: .
J gene: TRBJ1-1
clone size: few
CDR3 DNA: TGCGCCAGCAGCCAAATGGTGGGGGTCGGGAACACTGAAGCTTTCTTT
CDR3 protein: CASSQMVGVGNTEAFF

V gene: TRBV4-2
D gene: TRBD2
J gene: TRBJ2-3
clone size: many
CDR3 DNA: TGTGCCAGCAGCCAAAGGAGCGGGGTCCCTGATACGCAGTATTTT
CDR3 protein: CASSQRSGVPDTQYF

V gene: TRBV6-5
D gene: TRBD1
J gene: TRBJ2-3
clone size: few
CDR3 DNA: TGTGCCAGCAAGGATAGCAGGGGGCCAGATACGCAGTATTTT
CDR3 protein: CASKDSRGPDTQYF

V gene: TRBV6-1
D gene: .
J gene: TRBJ1-3
clone size: few
CDR3 DNA: TGTGCCAGCAGTCGGCTGAGCTCTGGAAACACCATATATTTT
CDR3 protein: CASSRLSSGNTIYF